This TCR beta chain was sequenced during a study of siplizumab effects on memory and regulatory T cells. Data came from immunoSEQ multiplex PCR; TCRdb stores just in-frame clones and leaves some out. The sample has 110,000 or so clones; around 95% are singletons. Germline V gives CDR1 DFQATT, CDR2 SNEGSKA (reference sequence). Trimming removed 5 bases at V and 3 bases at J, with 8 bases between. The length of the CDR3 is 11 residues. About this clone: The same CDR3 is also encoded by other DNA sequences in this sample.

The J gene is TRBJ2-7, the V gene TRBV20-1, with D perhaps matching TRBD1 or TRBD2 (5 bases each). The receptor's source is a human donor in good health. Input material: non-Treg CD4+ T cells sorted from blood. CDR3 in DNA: TGCAGTGCTGGGACCTACTACGAGCAGTACTTC. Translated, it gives CSAGTYYEQYF.